This is a list of T cell receptor beta chains from one sample in a study of human versus mouse CDR3 diversity and MHC coevolution. TCRdb's table, derived via immunoSEQ multiplex PCR, lists solely in-frame clones and lacks some. In the table there are tens of thousands of clones, over 85% of which are singletons. Input material: naive CD4+ T cells from blood. The source is a person between 25 and 70 years old in good health. Both conserved end residues are part of each CDR3. A D gene is named only where the DNA matches it firmly. Clone size appears in some rows only: once, few, many, or a class for an expanded clone.

>TRBJ2-1|TRBD2|TRBV7-9|few
CASSSSGLAAAGEQFF
TGTGCCAGCAGCTCATCTGGACTAGCGGCAGCGGGTGAGCAGTTCTTC
>TRBJ2-1|TRBD2|TRBV18|-
CASSSGLAALNEQFF
TGTGCCAGCTCATCGGGACTAGCGGCACTCAATGAGCAGTTCTTC
>TRBJ2-7|-|TRBV29-1|once
CSVGAGSYEQYF
TGCAGCGTTGGGGCCGGATCCTACGAGCAGTACTTC
>TRBJ2-2|-|TRBV27|-
CASSFEGRKGRFGELFF
TGTGCCAGCAGTTTTGAAGGGAGGAAGGGCCGGTTCGGGGAGCTGTTTTTT
>TRBJ2-5|-|TRBV25-1|-
CASSAREGGETQYF
TGTGCCAGCAGCGCCCGTGAGGGTGGGGAGACCCAGTACTTC
>TRBJ2-7|TRBD2|TRBV28|-
CASSFTAGGSYEQYF
TGTGCCAGCAGTTTTACAGCGGGAGGGTCCTACGAGCAGTACTTC
>TRBJ2-7|-|TRBV4-1|-
CASSQPRSSYEQYF
TGCGCCAGCAGCCAACCGAGGAGCTCCTACGAGCAGTACTTC
>TRBJ2-2|-|TRBV12-5|-
CASGLGLSGELFF
TGTGCTAGTGGTTTGGGACTGTCCGGGGAGCTGTTTTTT
>TRBJ1-4|-|TRBV7-9|-
CASSLTGGTEKLFF
TGTGCCAGCAGCTTAACGGGGGGCACTGAAAAACTGTTTTTT
>TRBJ1-1|-|TRBV29-1|once
CSVVGQLNTEAFF
TGCAGCGTCGTGGGACAACTGAACACTGAAGCTTTCTTT
>TRBJ1-2|TRBD1|TRBV25-1|-
CASSDRTGRWYGYTF
TGTGCCAGCAGTGACCGGACAGGGAGGTGGTATGGCTACACCTTC
>TRBJ2-1|TRBD2|TRBV6-5|-
CASNGLAGAYEQFF
TGTGCCAGCAACGGACTAGCGGGAGCCTATGAGCAGTTCTTC
>TRBJ2-1|TRBD2|TRBV27|-
CASSLLLAGGVNEQFF
TGTGCCAGCAGTCTACTTTTAGCGGGAGGGGTCAATGAGCAGTTCTTC
>TRBJ2-5|TRBD2|TRBV5-4|-
CASSRRTSGGYQETQYF
TGTGCCAGCAGCCGCAGGACTAGCGGGGGCTACCAAGAGACCCAGTACTTC
>TRBJ2-7|-|TRBV5-1|-
CASSLGHPIDEQYF
TGCGCCAGCAGCTTGGGACACCCCATCGACGAGCAGTACTTC
>TRBJ1-1|-|TRBV6-1|-
CASSRNRELEAFF
TGTGCCAGCAGTCGAAACAGGGAGTTGGAAGCTTTCTTT
>TRBJ2-7|-|TRBV20-1|-
CSAGGFYEQYF
TGCAGTGCGGGGGGATTCTACGAGCAGTACTTC
>TRBJ2-2|TRBD2|TRBV19|-
CAGRGVNTGELFF
TGTGCGGGGCGGGGGGTGAACACCGGGGAGCTGTTTTTT
>TRBJ1-2|TRBD1|TRBV19|-
CASSTRGQVPYGYTF
TGTGCCAGTAGTACGAGGGGACAGGTCCCCTATGGCTACACCTTC
>TRBJ2-1|-|TRBV9|once
CASSVGQTLYNEQFF
TGTGCCAGCAGCGTAGGCCAGACACTCTACAATGAGCAGTTCTTC
>TRBJ1-1|-|TRBV7-2|-
CASSPWTAVNTEAFF
TGTGCCAGCAGCCCCTGGACAGCCGTAAACACTGAAGCTTTCTTT
>TRBJ1-3|-|TRBV7-2|-
CASSLSGGRDTIYF
TGTGCCAGCAGCTTATCGGGGGGTAGGGACACCATATATTTT
>TRBJ2-2|TRBD2|TRBV4-3|-
CASSRRVAGVGSGELFF
TGCGCCAGCAGCCGGCGTGTAGCGGGAGTCGGTTCCGGGGAGCTGTTTTTT
>TRBJ2-1|TRBD2|TRBV4-1|-
CASSHLAGSLNEQFF
TGCGCCAGCAGCCACCTAGCGGGGTCCTTAAATGAGCAGTTCTTC